The 24 T cell receptor beta chains below come from one sample, sequenced in a study of T-cell memory formation after mild COVID-19. Using its own MiXCR run on the 5' RACE reads, TCRdb lists one record per CDR3 protein. Of 450,000 to 650,000 distinct CDR3 sequences in the sample, 20% were seen once. The sequencing input was PBMCs or a T cell subset sorted from them (not recorded which). These receptors all come from an adult woman who had mild COVID-19 (a few samples of this study predate the infection). Cell type and time point are not known.

A few counts support this clonotype. The V gene is TRBV5-1, the J gene TRBJ2-2; D is uncertain. This CDR3 contains 15 residues. The germline gives CDR1 SGHRS, CDR2 YFSETQ. Deletions cut 2 bases from V and 1 base from J, with 9 bases between. CDR3 in amino acids: CASSFLLENTGELFF. In DNA, the CDR3 is TGCGCCAGCAGCTTCTTACTGGAGAACACCGGGGAGCTGTTTTTT.

This clonotype was seen only a few times. This rearrangement joins TRBV6-2 or TRBV6-3 to TRBJ1-2; TRBD1 might be the D (6 bases). V lost 8 bases to trimming and J lost 4 bases, with 23 bases between them. This CDR3 region has 16 residues. Germline CDR1 is MNHEY and CDR2 is SVGEGT. Here the CDR3 DNA reads TGTGCCAGCGGACCTCCACCCCCAGGACAGCTCTATGGCTACACCTTC. Translating it yields CASGPPPPGQLYGYTF.

The rearrangement uses TRBV9 and TRBJ2-7; 9 positions match TRBD1. V lost 0 bases, J lost 1 base, and 11 bases stayed unmatched. Germline CDR1 reads SGDLS; CDR2 reads YYNGEE. CDR3 size: 18 residues. In nucleotides, the CDR3 is TGTGCCAGCAGCGTAGAGCCAGGGGACAGGGTGAAGTCCTACGAGCAGTACTTC. This codes for CASSVEPGDRVKSYEQYF.

This clonotype was counted many times. This sequence joins TRBV30 and TRBJ2-1, with 9 positions matching TRBD1. CDR3 length: 15 amino acids. In germline, CDR1 is GTSNPN, CDR2 SVGIG (reference sequence). V gave up 7 bases and J gave up 8 bases; unmatched junction bases: 15. CDR3 bases: TGTGCCTCGAACCGGGGACAGGGTACGGGTTATGAGCAGTTCTTC. Its translation: CASNRGQGTGYEQFF.

Only a few counts were recorded for this clonotype. This chain uses TRBV24-1 with TRBJ2-1; perhaps TRBD2 as D (6 bases). The CDR3 extends over 14 amino acids. Germline V gene sequence: CDR1 KGHDR, CDR2 SFDVKD. The V end lost 6 bases, the J end lost 9 bases, and 17 bases lay between the germline ends. CDR3 nucleotides: TGTGCCACCAGTCCAGGAGGGCCCGGCGGTGAGCAGTTCTTC. Protein product: CATSPGGPGGEQFF.

This clonotype was observed a few times. This chain uses TRBV7-2 with TRBJ2-5; 7 nucleotides agree with TRBD2. J lost 1 base, V lost 6 bases, and 8 bases had no gene match. This CDR3 spans 15 amino acids. Germline V gene lookup returns CDR1 SGHTA and CDR2 FQGNSA. CDR3 bases: TGTGCCAGCAGTTCCCTAGCGGAAATCCAAGAGACCCAGTACTTC. Its protein product is CASSSLAEIQETQYF.

The sample holds a few counts of this clonotype. This sequence joins TRBV4-3 and TRBJ2-7; D not certain. Germline V gene lookup returns CDR1 LGHNA and CDR2 YSLEER. This CDR3 spans 14 amino acids. The V end lost 4 bases, the J end lost 7 bases, and 17 bases lay between the germline ends. The CDR3 DNA reads as TGCGCCAGCAGCCCGACATTCCTCTTCGGTGAGCAGTACTTC. The encoded protein is CASSPTFLFGEQYF.

This clonotype was counted a few times. The rearrangement uses TRBV6-5 and TRBJ2-3; TRBD1 matches 9 bases. The CDR3 runs 21 residues. Germline assignment: CDR1 MNHEY and CDR2 SVGAGI. V lost 0 bases to trimming and J lost 3 bases; unmatched junction nucleotides: 19. The CDR3 DNA reads as TGTGCCAGCAGTTACTCGACAAGCGAGACTCACAGGGGGCTCATTACAGATACGCAGTATTTT. Amino acid sequence: CASSYSTSETHRGLITDTQYF.

This sequence joins TRBV7-9 and TRBJ2-5, with D perhaps TRBD1 (6 bases). Trimming took 5 bases from V and 1 from J, leaving 11 bases between them. Germline V CDR1 and CDR2: SEHNR, FQNEAQ (reference sequence). CDR3 length: 14 amino acids. Written as DNA, the CDR3 is TGTGCCAGCAGCCGAGGACAGAGCCAAGAGACCCAGTACTTC. Translating gives CASSRGQSQETQYF. Complete variable domain (other parts from reference TRBV7-9 and TRBJ2-5): DTGVSQNPRHKITKRGQNVTFRCDPISEHNRLYWYRQTLGQGPEFLTYFQNEAQLEKSRLLSDRFSAERPKGSFSTLEIQRTEQGDSAMYLCASSRGQSQETQYFGPGTRLLVL.

There are a few counts of this clonotype. V and J are TRBV7-6 and TRBJ2-7, with D perhaps matching TRBD1 or TRBD2 (5 bases each). V lost 1 base and J 1 base, leaving 14 bases between the germline ends. This CDR3 contains 16 residues. Germline CDR1 is SGHVS and CDR2 is FNYEAQ. The CDR3 protein is CASSLGASGASYEQYF. CDR3 nucleotides: TGTGCCAGCAGCTTAGGAGCTTCCGGGGCATCCTACGAGCAGTACTTC.

This chain uses TRBV5-1 with TRBJ1-5; D is unresolved. Germline-derived CDR1 and CDR2 are SGHRS and YFSETQ. CDR3 size: 13 residues. V was trimmed by 2 bases and J by 4 bases, leaving 7 bases between them. The chain's CDR3 is CASSFDLNQPQHF. In DNA, the CDR3 is TGCGCCAGCAGCTTCGACCTGAATCAGCCCCAGCATTTT.

The gene calls are TRBV11-1 and TRBJ2-2; possible D gene TRBD2, 6 bases. V lost 5 bases and J 10 bases, leaving 17 bases between the germline ends. Germline V gene lookup returns CDR1 SGHAT and CDR2 FQDESV (reference sequence). The CDR3 is 14 residues long. This CDR3 is CASSPMGRDVELFF. In DNA form, the CDR3 reads TGTGCCAGCAGCCCCATGGGGCGGGACGTGGAGCTGTTTTTT.

This chain uses TRBV12-3 or TRBV12-4 with TRBJ2-1, with D unresolved. V shed 1 base and J shed 4 bases, with 8 bases lying between them. The CDR3 totals 14 residues. CDR3 nucleotides: TGTGCCAGCAGTTTAGAACAGATATACAATGAGCAGTTCTTC. Translating gives CASSLEQIYNEQFF.

This clonotype was detected ten times or more. The rearrangement joins TRBV6-5 to TRBJ1-5; unclear D gene. Trimming took 6 bases from V and 0 from J, leaving 9 bases between them. CDR3 length equals 14 residues. Germline V gene lookup returns CDR1 MNHEY and CDR2 SVGAGI. The CDR3, as DNA: TGTGCCAGCAGGAGCCCTCATAGCAATCAGCCCCAGCATTTT. This sequence encodes CASRSPHSNQPQHF.

The rearrangement links TRBV7-9 to TRBJ2-7; 10 bases match TRBD2. V lost 0 bases and J lost 5; bases outside the gene matches: 4. There are 15 residues in the CDR3. Germline CDR1 is SEHNR and CDR2 is FQNEAQ (reference sequence). The CDR3 loop is CASSLAQGTSDEQYF. In DNA form, the CDR3 reads TGTGCCAGCAGCTTAGCGCAAGGGACTAGCGACGAGCAGTACTTC. Complete variable domain (other parts from reference TRBV7-9 and TRBJ2-7): DTGVSQNPRHKITKRGQNVTFRCDPISEHNRLYWYRQTLGQGPEFLTYFQNEAQLEKSRLLSDRFSAERPKGSFSTLEIQRTEQGDSAMYLCASSLAQGTSDEQYFGPGTRLTVT.

This clonotype was counted ten times or more. The chain is built from TRBV24-1 and TRBJ2-1; 13 bases agree with TRBD2. This CDR3 is 14 amino acids long. The V gene end was trimmed by 10 bases and the J gene end by 7 bases; junction bases not matched to a gene: 6. Germline-derived CDR1 and CDR2 are KGHDR and SFDVKD. The CDR3 coding sequence is TGTGCCACTCAGGGACTAGCGGGAAAGAATGAGCAGTTCTTC. This encodes CATQGLAGKNEQFF.

This clonotype occurred many times. The chain employs TRBV12-3 or TRBV12-4 and TRBJ1-1; D is uncertain. The germline V and J ends were trimmed by 1 base and 8 bases, with 8 bases remaining between them. The CDR3 is 12 residues long. For the CDR3, the DNA is TGTGCCAGCAGTTTAGGCGTGGCAGAAGCTTTCTTT. This gives the protein CASSLGVAEAFF.

The chain employs TRBV7-2 and TRBJ2-2; 10 bases line up with TRBD2. The J segment lost 5 bases and the V segment lost 1 base, leaving 10 bases of the junction unmatched. The CDR3 extends over 18 amino acids. Germline CDR1 and CDR2: SGHTA and FQGNSA. The CDR3 loop reads CASSLVGSGRYYTGELFF. Written as DNA, the CDR3 is TGTGCCAGCAGCTTAGTCGGTAGCGGGAGGTATTATACCGGGGAGCTGTTTTTT.

V usage is TRBV27 and J usage is TRBJ2-5; tentative D call: TRBD1 (5 bases). CDR3 length: 14 residues. Looked up from germline, CDR1 is MNHEY and CDR2 is SMNVEV (reference sequence). Between the trimmed V and J ends, which lost 6 bases and 5 bases, there was a span of 16 bases. CDR3 residues: CASSHIRVVETQYF. The DNA of the CDR3 is TGTGCCAGCAGCCATATCAGGGTTGTTGAGACCCAGTACTTC.

This chain connects TRBV6-1 to TRBJ1-1, with TRBD1 as a possible D gene (5 bases). CDR1 is MNHNS and CDR2 is SASEGT in the germline V gene. The CDR3 is 15 amino acids. Trimming pared 6 bases from V and 1 base from J, leaving 15 bases between. CDR3 residues: CASRNDQGRNTEAFF. The CDR3 DNA is TGTGCCAGCAGAAACGATCAGGGTAGGAACACTGAAGCTTTCTTT.

This chain joins TRBV12-5 and TRBJ2-5, with 7 positions matching TRBD1. Germline V gene data show CDR1 as LGHNT and CDR2 as FRNRAP. This CDR3 has 14 amino acids. With V trimmed by 4 bases and J by 5 bases, 7 bases remained unmatched. The CDR3 DNA sequence: TGTGCTAGTGGTTCAGACAGGGTAGGGGAGACCCAGTACTTC. This gives the protein CASGSDRVGETQYF.

The chain carries TRBV6-5 and TRBJ1-2; 7 nucleotides agree with TRBD1. From germline, CDR1 is MNHEY and CDR2 SVGAGI. The V and J ends lost 6 bases and 4 bases, in that order; junction bases with no gene match: 20. This CDR3 region has 18 residues. The CDR3 loop is CASRHRQGIGVSPYGYTF. The CDR3 region has the DNA TGTGCCAGCAGGCACCGACAGGGAATAGGCGTTTCCCCCTATGGCTACACCTTC.

There are a few counts of this clonotype. The chain couples TRBV12-3 or TRBV12-4 to TRBJ1-1; D is uncertain. The ends were cut back, 5 bases at V and 6 bases at J, with 10 bases in the middle. CDR3 length: 12 amino acids. The CDR3 region is CASSLRAPEAFF. The DNA for the CDR3 is TGTGCCAGCAGTCTCCGGGCCCCTGAAGCTTTCTTT.

This clonotype was seen more than once but under ten times. The CDR3 coding sequence is TGTGCCAGCAGTGAGACTAGCGAGGAGACCCAGTACTTC. Translated: CASSETSEETQYF. The rearrangement uses TRBV27 and TRBJ2-5; 8 positions agree with TRBD2. This CDR3 region has 13 residues. The germline CDR1 and CDR2 sequences are MNHEY and SMNVEV (reference sequence). Germline trimming cut 5 bases from V and 5 bases from J; bases unmatched to any gene: 4.